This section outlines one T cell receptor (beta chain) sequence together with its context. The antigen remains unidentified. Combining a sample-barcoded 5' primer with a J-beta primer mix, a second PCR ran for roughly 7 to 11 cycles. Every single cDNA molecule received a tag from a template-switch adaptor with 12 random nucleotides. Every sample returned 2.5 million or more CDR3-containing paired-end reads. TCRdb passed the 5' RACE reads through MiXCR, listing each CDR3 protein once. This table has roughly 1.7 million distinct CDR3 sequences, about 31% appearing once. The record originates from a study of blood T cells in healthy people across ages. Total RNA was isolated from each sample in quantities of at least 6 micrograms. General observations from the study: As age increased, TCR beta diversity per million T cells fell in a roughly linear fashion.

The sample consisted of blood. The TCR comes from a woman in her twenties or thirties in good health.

The CDR3 DNA is TGTGCCAGCGGATCGGGACACCAGTATGGCTACACCTTC. Amino acids: CASGSGHQYGYTF. V and J are TRBV12-3 or TRBV12-4 and TRBJ1-2; a possible D gene is TRBD1 (6 bases). This CDR3 has 13 amino acids. V gave up 8 bases and J gave up 5 bases, with 15 bases separating them.